These 29 T cell receptor beta chains were all obtained from the same sample, sequenced in a study of naive and memory T cell subsets. Study observations and caveats: Naive repertoires, especially CD8, held a few larger clonotypes, possibly memory cells re-expressing CD45RA.

An equimolar mix of two oligonucleotides served as the beta constant-region primer for TRBC1 and TRBC2. The ligated cDNA underwent four PCR rounds using SP2 and nested alpha and beta constant-region primers. Using its own MiXCR run on the UMI-ligation and nested PCR reads, TCRdb lists one record per CDR3 protein. The sample has roughly 83,000 distinct CDR3 sequences; approximately 11% are singletons. These receptors' antigens are unknown. Sequenced input: naive CD4+ T cells from blood. Receptors originate from a human donor in good health.

A remark on this clonotype: The junction departs from the called germline gene at one end, perhaps through a read error. This chain links TRBV13 with TRBJ1-6; D gene unclear. Germline V gene sequence: CDR1 PRHDT, CDR2 FYEKMQ (reference sequence). The CDR3 totals 17 residues. The CDR3 region is CASGLARGSSYNSPLHF. CDR3 nucleotide sequence: TGTGCCAGCGGCTTAGCCCGTGGGAGCTCCTATAATTCACCCCTCCACTTT.

The chain joins TRBV7-3 to TRBJ2-1; 7 bases agree with TRBD2. The CDR3 sequence is 13 residues long. Per the germline V gene, CDR1 is SGHTA and CDR2 is FQGTGA. V dropped 8 bases and J dropped 2; count of bases not matched to a gene: 3. CDR3 residues: CASGRGTYNEQFF. The CDR3, as DNA: TGTGCCAGCGGGCGGGGGACCTACAATGAGCAGTTCTTC. The full variable domain, with the rest looked up from reference TRBV7-3 and TRBJ2-1, is GAGVSQTPSNKVTEKGKYVELRCDPISGHTALYWYRQSLGQGPEFLIYFQGTGAADDSGLPNDRFFAVRPEGSVSTLKIQRTERGDSAVYLCASGRGTYNEQFFGPGTRLTVL.

A few counts support this clonotype. V usage is TRBV7-2 and J usage is TRBJ1-3, with no clear D. The CDR3 loop spans 16 amino acids. V lost 1 base to trimming and J lost 1 base, with 11 bases between them. Germline CDR1 reads SGHTA; CDR2 reads FQGNSA. The CDR3 nucleotides are TGTGCCAGCAGCTTAGTGGCTATCGGGTCTGGAAACACCATATATTTT. This gives the protein CASSLVAIGSGNTIYF.

In its sample, this clonotype was seen a few times. The chain joins TRBV7-9 to TRBJ1-6; 7 positions agree with TRBD1. The CDR3 runs 14 residues. Germline values: CDR1 SEHNR, CDR2 FQNEAQ (reference sequence). With V trimmed by 5 bases and J by 7 bases, 5 bases remained unmatched. As DNA, the CDR3 is TGTGCCAGCAGCCCAGGGGGAGTAAATTCACCCCTCCACTTT. Amino acid sequence: CASSPGGVNSPLHF.

In its sample, this clonotype was seen a few times. J is TRBJ2-1 and V is TRBV10-3; TRBD2 agrees at 12 bases. After removal of 5 bases from V and 9 bases from J, the junction contained 8 bases not matched to a gene. The CDR3 extends over 15 amino acids. CDR1 is ENHRY and CDR2 is SYGVKD in the germline V gene. The CDR3 sequence is CAISPRTSGTSEQFF. For the CDR3, the DNA is TGTGCCATCAGTCCCAGGACTAGCGGGACGAGTGAGCAGTTCTTC.

This clonotype was observed a handful of times. This chain links TRBV6-5 with TRBJ2-2; no clear D gene. V was pared by 3 bases and J by 5 bases, with 13 bases between. Germline assignment: CDR1 MNHEY and CDR2 SVGAGI. The length of the CDR3 is 15 residues. The chain's CDR3 is CASSYFPGGTGELFF. The CDR3 DNA reads TGTGCCAGCAGTTATTTCCCGGGTGGGACCGGGGAGCTGTTTTTT.

V and J are TRBV7-9 and TRBJ2-4, with D possibly called TRBD1 or TRBD2 (5 bases each). Germline V gives CDR1 SEHNR, CDR2 FQNEAQ (reference sequence). CDR3 length: 15 amino acids. The V end lost 5 bases, the J end lost 1 base, and 12 bases lay between the germline ends. The CDR3 protein is CASSGGTDAKNIQYF. As DNA, the CDR3 is TGTGCCAGCAGCGGGGGTACTGACGCCAAAAACATTCAGTACTTC.

This clonotype was counted a few times. The chain links TRBV4-2 to TRBJ1-1; D gene ambiguous. In germline, CDR1 is LGHNA, CDR2 YNFKEQ. V lost 1 base to trimming and J lost 6 bases, with 18 bases between them. CDR3 size: 16 residues. The CDR3 spells CASSQVSGPVNPEAFF. The DNA of the CDR3 is TGTGCCAGCAGCCAAGTGAGCGGGCCGGTCAATCCTGAAGCTTTCTTT.

J is TRBJ2-3 and V is TRBV3-1; 8 nucleotides line up with TRBD2. The CDR3 loop spans 17 amino acids. The trim removed 0 bases at V and 5 bases at J, leaving 10 bases unmatched. Germline CDR1 is LGHDT and CDR2 is YNNKEL (reference sequence). DNA for the CDR3: TGTGCCAGCAGCCAAGATCGATATGCGGCGGGGGGAGATACGCAGTATTTT. It specifies CASSQDRYAAGGDTQYF.

This clonotype has a handful of counts. The rearrangement joins TRBV27 to TRBJ1-1, with D tentatively TRBD1 (6 bases). The V end lost 5 bases, the J end lost 1 base, and 29 bases lay between the germline ends. The length of the CDR3 is 20 residues. CDR1 is MNHEY, CDR2 SMNVEV, per germline (reference sequence). The CDR3 here is CASSPRSTGKGKGGNTEAFF. CDR3 DNA sequence: TGTGCCAGCAGTCCGAGAAGTACAGGGAAAGGAAAAGGGGGGAACACTGAAGCTTTCTTT.

CDR3 sequence (DNA): TGTGCCAGCAGTGCCAGCGGGAGCTACACCTTC. Its translation: CASSASGSYTF. This chain connects TRBV28 to TRBJ1-2; the D is unclear. The germline V gene has CDR1 MDHEN and CDR2 SYDVKM. This CDR3 is 11 amino acids long. Trimming stripped 5 bases from V and 9 bases from J, with 10 bases between.

This clonotype was picked up a small number of times. The V call is TRBV4-3, the J call TRBJ2-2; D unresolved. The V gene's germline CDR1 is LGHNA and CDR2 YSLEER. Trimming shortened V by 0 bases and J by 5 bases, and 10 bases separated the two germline ends. This CDR3 contains 15 residues. CDR3 residues: CASSQDRTVTGELFF. The DNA for the CDR3 is TGCGCCAGCAGCCAAGATCGGACGGTTACCGGGGAGCTGTTTTTT.

This clonotype was seen many times. This chain's CDR3 is CASSFQAYEQYF. As DNA, the CDR3 is TGTGCCAGCAGCTTCCAAGCTTACGAGCAGTACTTC. The V and J genes are TRBV7-9 and TRBJ2-7; D is ambiguous. V shed 3 bases and J shed 4 bases, with 7 bases lying between them. Germline loops: CDR1 SEHNR, CDR2 FQNEAQ (reference sequence). This CDR3 has 12 amino acids.

This chain uses TRBV4-2 with TRBJ2-7; D is possibly TRBD2 (5 bases). Germline values: CDR1 LGHNA, CDR2 YNFKEQ. The V end was cut by 3 bases, the J end by 6 bases, with 12 bases between. CDR3 length: 13 amino acids. CDR3 residues: CASSQAFSGEQYF. CDR3 bases: TGTGCCAGCAGCCAGGCCTTCAGCGGCGAGCAGTACTTC.

The chain has TRBV24-1 and TRBJ2-3, with D hard to call. Germline assignment: CDR1 KGHDR and CDR2 SFDVKD. V was trimmed by 5 bases and J by 6 bases, leaving 11 bases between them. The CDR3 is 13 amino acids. Written as DNA, the CDR3 is TGTGCCACCAGTGTTCGTAAGTCGGATACGCAGTATTTT. It specifies CATSVRKSDTQYF.

The J gene is TRBJ2-1, the V gene TRBV13, with a weak D call TRBD2 (6 bases). The CDR3 consists of 17 residues. Trimming took 1 base from V and 1 from J, leaving 14 bases between them. Looked up from germline, CDR1 is PRHDT and CDR2 is FYEKMQ (reference sequence). CDR3 DNA sequence: TGTGCCAGCAGCTTAGTTGGAGGGCCGGTTTCCTACAATGAGCAGTTCTTC. Translation: CASSLVGGPVSYNEQFF.

This clonotype was counted many times. V and J are TRBV7-9 and TRBJ2-1; D is perhaps TRBD2 (6 bases). The V end lost 5 bases, the J end lost 0 bases, and 14 bases lay between the germline ends. CDR1 SEHNR and CDR2 FQNEAQ come from the germline V gene (reference sequence). The CDR3 sequence is 16 residues long. The CDR3 DNA is TGTGCCAGCAGCCCCGGGACTTGGAGCTCCTACAATGAGCAGTTCTTC. The encoded protein is CASSPGTWSSYNEQFF. The entire variable domain, with the rest obtained from reference TRBV7-9 and TRBJ2-1, is as follows: DTGVSQNPRHKITKRGQNVTFRCDPISEHNRLYWYRQTLGQGPEFLTYFQNEAQLEKSRLLSDRFSAERPKGSFSTLEIQRTEQGDSAMYLCASSPGTWSSYNEQFFGPGTRLTVL.

The chain links TRBV12-3 or TRBV12-4 to TRBJ1-1, with 9 bases matching TRBD1. After removal of 6 bases from V and 5 bases from J, the junction contained 10 bases not matched to a gene. The CDR3 is 15 residues long. The CDR3 spells CASSPTDRGWTEAFF. CDR3 nucleotide sequence: TGTGCCAGCAGCCCCACAGACAGGGGGTGGACTGAAGCTTTCTTT.

In this sample, this clonotype turned up a few times. J is TRBJ2-2 and V is TRBV28, with TRBD1 matching over 8 bases. CDR1 and CDR2 from the germline V gene are MDHEN and SYDVKM. V was clipped by 3 bases and J by 1 base; unmatched bases: 4. CDR3 length: 16 amino acids. The CDR3 DNA is TGTGCCAGCAGTTTCCCAGGACAGGGGAACACCGGGGAGCTGTTTTTT. As protein: CASSFPGQGNTGELFF.

This chain uses TRBV7-9 with TRBJ2-5; possible D gene TRBD1, 6 bases. From germline, CDR1 is SEHNR and CDR2 FQNEAQ (reference sequence). With 5 bases removed from V and 5 bases from J, the gap between germline ends came to 18 bases. CDR3 length: 15 amino acids. The CDR3 sequence: CASSADSALWETQYF. DNA for the CDR3: TGTGCCAGCAGCGCGGACAGCGCCTTATGGGAGACCCAGTACTTC.

This clonotype appeared a few times. The rearrangement uses TRBV6-6 and TRBJ1-3; D unresolved. The CDR3 consists of 14 residues. V lost 7 bases and J 0 bases, leaving 10 bases between the germline ends. The germline V gene has CDR1 MNHNY and CDR2 SVGAGI (reference sequence). The CDR3 loop is CASTISISGNTIYF. The CDR3 DNA is TGTGCCAGCACGATAAGCATCTCTGGAAACACCATATATTTT.

Ten or more counts support this clonotype. V and J are TRBV12-3 or TRBV12-4 and TRBJ2-7; D unclear. V gave up 5 bases and J gave up 0 bases, with 5 bases separating them. CDR3 length: 12 residues. The CDR3 reads CASSGDSYEQYF. CDR3 DNA sequence: TGTGCCAGCAGTGGGGACTCCTACGAGCAGTACTTC.

In its sample, this clonotype was seen many times. This chain links TRBV12-3 or TRBV12-4 with TRBJ1-1; D is undetermined. This CDR3 region has 13 residues. V lost 3 bases and J lost 1, with 6 bases in between. The CDR3 region is CASSLRENTEAFF. The CDR3 DNA follows: TGTGCCAGCAGTTTGCGGGAGAACACTGAAGCTTTCTTT.

The chain uses TRBV6-2 or TRBV6-3 and TRBJ2-7; D may correspond to TRBD1 or TRBD2 (5 bases each). The length of the CDR3 is 15 residues. Trimming removed 6 bases from V and 2 bases from J, with 17 bases in between. Germline-derived CDR1 and CDR2 are MNHEY and SVGEGT. The CDR3 here is CASRPQGMGAYEQYF. The CDR3 coding sequence is TGTGCCAGCAGGCCTCAGGGAATGGGGGCCTACGAGCAGTACTTC.

The chain carries TRBV20-1 and TRBJ1-2, with D unclear. CDR3 size: 16 residues. Per the germline V gene, CDR1 is DFQATT and CDR2 is SNEGSKA (reference sequence). V gave up 2 bases and J gave up 5 bases, with 21 bases separating them. The CDR3 nucleotides are TGCAGTGCTAGACCCAGTGGTGGGCAGAATACTTATGGCTACACCTTC. It encodes CSARPSGGQNTYGYTF.

This clonotype was observed a handful of times. The gene calls are TRBV5-1 and TRBJ2-3; a weak D match, TRBD1 (5 bases). Trimming took 4 bases from V and 2 from J, leaving 11 bases between them. The CDR3 covers 14 residues. Germline V gives CDR1 SGHRS, CDR2 YFSETQ. In DNA form, the CDR3 reads TGCGCCAGCAGCCCAGACAGTCCCACAGATACGCAGTATTTT. Protein: CASSPDSPTDTQYF.

This clonotype was seen ten or more times. DNA for the CDR3: TGCAGCGCAAAAGCCGTACAGGGGTCAAACACCGGGGAGCTGTTTTTT. This sequence encodes CSAKAVQGSNTGELFF. This rearrangement joins TRBV29-1 to TRBJ2-2; 7 bases align to TRBD1. CDR3 length: 16 amino acids. Losses at the gene ends were 7 bases for V and 2 bases for J; bases not matched to a gene: 13. Per the germline V gene, CDR1 is SQVTM and CDR2 is ANQGSEA.

The V call is TRBV15, the J call TRBJ2-7; the D call may be TRBD1 or TRBD2 (5 bases each). This CDR3 is 15 amino acids long. Germline-derived CDR1 and CDR2 are LNHNV and YYDKDF (reference sequence). V lost 1 base to trimming and J lost 3 bases, with 13 bases between them. DNA of the CDR3: TGTGCCACCAGCAGAGCCCCGGGGACGGACTACGAGCAGTACTTC. This sequence encodes CATSRAPGTDYEQYF.

The chain joins TRBV20-1 to TRBJ2-7, with D perhaps TRBD2 (6 bases). The V gene lost 5 bases and the J gene lost 2 bases, with 16 bases spanning the gap. This CDR3 comprises 14 residues. Germline V CDR1 and CDR2: DFQATT, SNEGSKA (reference sequence). The CDR3, as DNA: TGCAGTGCTCCGGCGGGGAGCGGCACCTACGAGCAGTACTTC. Translating it yields CSAPAGSGTYEQYF.